This T cell receptor (beta chain) came from a study of blood T cell repertoires in COVID-19. Produced via immunoSEQ multiplex PCR; TCRdb's table is partial and in-frame only. Here the sample spans approximately 100,000 clones, 85% being singletons. V dropped 0 bases and J dropped 1 base, with 4 bases sitting between them. The germline V gene encodes CDR1 MNHEY and CDR2 SVGAGI. The CDR3 is made up of 15 amino acids. The source is a woman in her sixties or seventies with active or convalescent COVID-19. Sequencing used peripheral blood. V gene TRBV6-5 combines with J gene TRBJ2-6; no clear D. CDR3 sequence (DNA): TGTGCCAGCAGTTACTCACGGTCTGGGGCCAACGTCCTGACTTTC. As protein: CASSYSRSGANVLTF.